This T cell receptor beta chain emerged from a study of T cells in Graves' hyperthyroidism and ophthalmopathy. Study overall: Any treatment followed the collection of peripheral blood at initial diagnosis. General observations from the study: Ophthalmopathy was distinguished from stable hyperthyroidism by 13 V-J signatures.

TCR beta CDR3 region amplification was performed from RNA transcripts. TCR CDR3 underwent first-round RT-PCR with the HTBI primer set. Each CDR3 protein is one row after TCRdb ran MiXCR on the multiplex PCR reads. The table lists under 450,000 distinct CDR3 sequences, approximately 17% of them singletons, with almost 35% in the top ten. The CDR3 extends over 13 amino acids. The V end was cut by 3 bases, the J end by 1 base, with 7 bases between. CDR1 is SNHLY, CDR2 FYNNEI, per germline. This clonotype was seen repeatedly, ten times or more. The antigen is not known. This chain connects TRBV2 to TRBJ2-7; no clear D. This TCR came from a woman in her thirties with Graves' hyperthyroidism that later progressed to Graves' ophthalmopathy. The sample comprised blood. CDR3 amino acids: CASSDFFSYEQYF. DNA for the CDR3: TGTGCCAGCAGTGACTTTTTTTCCTACGAGCAGTACTTC. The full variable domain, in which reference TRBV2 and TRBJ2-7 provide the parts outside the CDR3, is EPEVTQTPSHQVTQMGQEVILRCVPISNHLYFYWYRQILGQKVEFLVSFYNNEISEKSEIFDDQFSVERPDGSNFTLKIRSTKLEDSAMYFCASSDFFSYEQYFGPGTRLTVT.